This T cell receptor beta chain was captured by sequencing in a study of blood T cell repertoires in COVID-19. Looking at the study overall: Acute-phase and convalescent COVID-19 samples originated in the United States, Italy and Spain. T cells, B-cell-depleted T cells, or PBMCs supplied cDNA or gDNA.

Study processing details: Reference gene primer amplification yielded estimated nucleated cell counts. Sequencing was performed with immunoSEQ multiplex PCR; in TCRdb, only in-frame clones are kept and a portion is missing. V and J calls and clone size come straight from that table; D and trimming were deduced from the DNA. This table holds approximately 220,000 clones, approximately 88% found once. Germline CDR1 is LNHDA and CDR2 is SQIVND (reference sequence). Trimming cost V 7 bases and J 3 bases, with 10 bases left between them. This CDR3 is built from 14 residues. The sample comprised peripheral blood. The chain couples TRBV19 to TRBJ2-6; D ambiguous. The source is a man aged 35-49 years with acute or convalescent COVID-19. This CDR3 is CASTATGGANVLTF. CDR3 DNA: TGTGCCAGTACCGCAACCGGTGGGGCCAACGTCCTGACTTTC.